This T cell receptor beta chain was obtained from a study of T cell responses to AZD1222 COVID-19 vaccine. Study-wide points: The study identified only five to seven AZD1222 recipients as seropositive at baseline.

A word on this clone: Its antigen remains unknown.

The CDR3 runs 13 residues. With 4 bases removed from V and 10 bases from J, the gap between germline ends came to 15 bases. Germline CDR1 SGDLS, CDR2 YYNGEE. Here immunoSEQ multiplex PCR was the method, and the copy in TCRdb shows in-frame clones only, minus some. The sample shows 65,000 to 80,000 clones, more than 75% of them seen only once. Specimen: peripheral blood, collected 28 days after the second dose of the MenACWY control vaccine. The genes are TRBV9 and TRBJ2-1; a weak D match, TRBD2 (5 bases). This receptor was identified in an adult who received the MenACWY meningococcal vaccine as a control. The CDR3 spells CASSPLGISEQFF. Written as DNA, the CDR3 is TGTGCCAGCAGCCCACTCGGGATCTCCGAGCAGTTCTTC.